A single sample is the source of the 23 T cell receptor beta chains below, sequenced in a study of blood T cells in healthy people across ages. Primed by a sample-barcoded 5' primer and a J-beta primer mix, a second PCR proceeded for about 6 to 11 cycles. One entry per CDR3 protein results from TCRdb running MiXCR on the 5' RACE reads. The repertoire holds under 2,000,000 distinct CDR3 sequences, with around 50% as singletons. The sequenced sample was blood. Receptors were obtained from a woman aged 40-49 years in good health.

The rearrangement uses TRBV6-2 or TRBV6-3 and TRBJ1-2; D gene uncertain. V shed 6 bases and J shed 4 bases, with 15 bases lying between them. There are 14 residues in the CDR3. Germline assignment: CDR1 MNHEY and CDR2 SVGEGT. CDR3 sequence reads: CASRPPVQTYGYTF. Here the CDR3 DNA reads TGTGCCAGCAGGCCTCCTGTGCAGACCTATGGCTACACCTTC.

This clonotype was picked up a small number of times. The CDR3 reads CASSYHKPTGMDEQYF. The CDR3 DNA reads TGTGCCAGCAGCTACCATAAGCCTACAGGGATGGACGAGCAGTACTTC. The chain links TRBV7-2 to TRBJ2-7, with D maybe TRBD1 (6 bases). The CDR3 has 16 amino acids. Trimming shortened V by 4 bases and J by 5 bases, and 21 bases separated the two germline ends. Germline lookup yields CDR1 SGHTA and CDR2 FQGNSA. Combining the CDR3 with reference TRBV7-2 and TRBJ2-7 gives the whole variable domain GAGVSQSPSNKVTEKGKDVELRCDPISGHTALYWYRQSLGQGLEFLIYFQGNSAPDKSGLPSDRFSAERTGGSVSTLTIQRTQQEDSAVYLCASSYHKPTGMDEQYFGPGTRLTVT.

This clonotype has more than one count but fewer than ten. The V gene is TRBV20-1, the J gene TRBJ2-6, with 8 bases fitting TRBD1. Per the germline V gene, CDR1 is DFQATT and CDR2 is SNEGSKA (reference sequence). Losses at the gene ends were 6 bases for V and 1 base for J; bases not matched to a gene: 8. This CDR3 spans 16 amino acids. Here the CDR3 reads CSARTGSRSGANVLTF. CDR3 nucleotide sequence: TGCAGTGCCCGGACAGGGTCTAGGTCTGGGGCCAACGTCCTGACTTTC.

The V call is TRBV28, the J call TRBJ2-3; 12 bases align to TRBD2. V lost 1 base, J lost 6 bases, and 11 bases stayed unmatched. CDR3 length: 18 residues. CDR1 MDHEN and CDR2 SYDVKM come from the germline V gene. DNA of the CDR3: TGTGCCAGCAGTTTATTCACCCTAGCGGGGGGGCCGCGCGATACGCAGTATTTT. This translates into CASSLFTLAGGPRDTQYF.

The V call is TRBV4-1, the J call TRBJ1-6; 11 nucleotides agree with TRBD1. The J segment lost 0 bases and the V segment lost 3 bases, leaving 10 bases of the junction unmatched. CDR3 length equals 20 residues. Germline CDR1 MGHRA, CDR2 YSYEKL. Written as DNA, the CDR3 is TGCGCCAGCAGCCAGCTGCACCGGGACAGGGGGAGCTCCTATAATTCACCCCTCCACTTT. It codes for CASSQLHRDRGSSYNSPLHF.

The chain employs TRBV5-5 and TRBJ2-5; possibly TRBD1 or TRBD2 for D (5 bases each). CDR1 is SGHKS, CDR2 YYEKEE, per germline (reference sequence). V was pared by 0 bases and J by 3 bases, with 9 bases between. The CDR3 consists of 14 residues. CDR3 in DNA: TGTGCCAGCAGCTTGGGGGGGATGGAAGAGACCCAGTACTTC. This gives the protein CASSLGGMEETQYF.

This chain uses TRBV11-2 with TRBJ1-5, with 7 bases lining up with TRBD1. The CDR3 covers 16 residues. Germline trimming cut 5 bases from V and 5 bases from J; bases unmatched to any gene: 12. Germline V gene data show CDR1 as SGHAT and CDR2 as FQNNGV. The CDR3 bases are TGTGCCAGCAGCCCCCGAAGGACAGGAGACGATCAGCCCCAGCATTTT. This sequence encodes CASSPRRTGDDQPQHF.

This clonotype was observed a few times. The V call is TRBV6-2 or TRBV6-3, the J call TRBJ2-1, with 14 bases aligning to TRBD2. The CDR3 has 14 residues. The V and J ends lost 6 bases and 8 bases, in that order; junction bases with no gene match: 3. The germline CDR1 and CDR2 sequences are MNHEY and SVGEGT. The chain's CDR3 is CASRRTSGGHEQFF. The CDR3 DNA follows: TGTGCCAGCAGACGGACTAGCGGGGGGCATGAGCAGTTCTTC.

The chain joins TRBV7-2 to TRBJ1-5, with 7 bases aligning to TRBD1. Germline CDR1 reads SGHTA; CDR2 reads FQGNSA. This CDR3 has 20 amino acids. Trimming at V came to 0 bases and at J to 0 bases, leaving 14 bases not matched to a gene. The CDR3 DNA reads TGTGCCAGCAGCTTAGCGAGGTACCGGGACAGATTCTATAGCAATCAGCCCCAGCATTTT. Amino acids: CASSLARYRDRFYSNQPQHF.

The chain couples TRBV6-5 to TRBJ2-5; tentative D call: TRBD1 (6 bases). V was clipped by 2 bases and J by 4 bases, with 14 bases between them. This CDR3 region has 15 residues. Germline lookup yields CDR1 MNHEY and CDR2 SVGAGI. CDR3 amino acids: CASSYGSGARETQYF. The CDR3 DNA reads TGTGCCAGCAGTTACGGGTCAGGGGCCCGAGAGACCCAGTACTTC.

A note on this clonotype: A much more abundant neighbour one base away suggests this may be a read error. The gene calls are TRBV12-3 or TRBV12-4 and TRBJ2-5, with TRBD2 matching 7 bases. V was pared by 7 bases and J by 1 base, with 6 bases of the junction left unmatched. The CDR3 spans 14 residues. In nucleotides, the CDR3 is TGTGCCAGCAATTACGGGGGGACCCAAGAGACCCAGTACTTC. This gives the protein CASNYGGTQETQYF.

This chain joins TRBV7-2 and TRBJ2-7; D is possibly TRBD1 (6 bases). Germline V gene data show CDR1 as SGHTA and CDR2 as FQGNSA. V was pared by 5 bases and J by 3 bases, with 14 bases between. This CDR3 has 14 amino acids. DNA of the CDR3: TGTGCCAGCAGCACCAACCAGGGGTTCTACGAGCAGTACTTC. Its protein product is CASSTNQGFYEQYF.

This clonotype was recorded once. This chain joins TRBV4-3 and TRBJ2-1; D not resolved. The CDR3 spans 14 residues. Germline CDR1 is LGHNA and CDR2 is YSLEER. Trimming removed 1 base from V and 4 bases from J, with 8 bases in between. Here the CDR3 reads CASSQVEEYNEQFF. Written as DNA, the CDR3 is TGCGCCAGCAGCCAAGTGGAAGAGTACAATGAGCAGTTCTTC.

There are a few counts of this clonotype. The V and J genes are TRBV20-1 and TRBJ2-7; D tentatively reads TRBD1 or TRBD2 (6 bases each). The ends were cut back, 2 bases at V and 7 bases at J, with 12 bases in the middle. Germline V CDR1 and CDR2: DFQATT, SNEGSKA (reference sequence). The length of the CDR3 is 12 residues. This chain's CDR3 is CSARRGVGEQYF. The CDR3 bases are TGCAGTGCTAGAAGGGGGGTAGGGGAGCAGTACTTC.

V gene TRBV7-2 combines with J gene TRBJ2-1; D perhaps matches TRBD1 (5 bases). Germline CDR1 and CDR2: SGHTA and FQGNSA. The V end lost 0 bases, the J end lost 0 bases, and 12 bases lay between the germline ends. The CDR3 is 17 residues long. CDR3 nucleotide sequence: TGTGCCAGCAGCTTAGCCAGGGTGGGTGGCTCCTACAATGAGCAGTTCTTC. As protein: CASSLARVGGSYNEQFF.

The rearrangement links TRBV20-1 to TRBJ2-7, with D unresolved. The germline V gene has CDR1 DFQATT and CDR2 SNEGSKA (reference sequence). V shed 6 bases and J shed 2 bases, with 14 bases lying between them. This CDR3 has 13 amino acids. This CDR3 reads CSATQVAAYEQYF. The CDR3 region has the DNA TGCAGTGCCACCCAGGTTGCCGCCTACGAGCAGTACTTC.

This clonotype was seen a handful of times. The chain employs TRBV27 and TRBJ2-7, with 9 nucleotides matching TRBD1. The J call may be faulty, since TRBJ2-5 better matches the DNA end. This CDR3 region has 16 residues. The germline gives CDR1 MNHEY, CDR2 SMNVEV (reference sequence). The CDR3 sequence is CASSSRGQGLGETQYF. CDR3 sequence (DNA): TGTGCCAGCAGTTCCAGGGGACAGGGTCTGGGAGAGACCCAGTACTTC.

This rearrangement joins TRBV20-1 to TRBJ2-5; D gene unclear. The V gene's germline CDR1 is DFQATT and CDR2 SNEGSKA (reference sequence). There are 12 residues in the CDR3. V was cut by 3 bases and J by 5 bases, with 10 bases left in between. In nucleotides, the CDR3 is TGCAGTGCTAGTCCGTTGGCGGAGACCCAGTACTTC. Translation gives CSASPLAETQYF.

The rearrangement uses TRBV6-2 or TRBV6-3 and TRBJ2-5, with D possibly being TRBD2 (6 bases). The CDR3 totals 14 residues. The ends were cut back, 2 bases at V and 4 bases at J, with 11 bases in the middle. Germline V lookup: CDR1 MNHEY, CDR2 SVGEGT. The CDR3 DNA reads TGTGCCAGCAGTTACGGCGGGACTGGAGAGACCCAGTACTTC. It encodes CASSYGGTGETQYF.

The genes are TRBV27 and TRBJ2-4; 10 nucleotides align to TRBD1. The DNA end favors TRBJ2-7, so the J call may be wrong. The CDR3 sequence is 14 residues long. The germline V gene has CDR1 MNHEY and CDR2 SMNVEV (reference sequence). This chain's CDR3 is CASSLSTGGNEQYF. CDR3 DNA sequence: TGTGCCAGCAGTTTATCGACAGGGGGCAACGAGCAGTACTTC.

Of note for this clonotype: One junction end does not reproduce the germline sequence, and a read error may be involved. This rearrangement joins TRBV18 to TRBJ2-1; TRBD1 might be the D (6 bases). Germline values: CDR1 KGHSH, CDR2 LQKENI. CDR3 length: 15 amino acids. CDR3 region: CASSYRVMSFNEQFF. CDR3 bases: TGTGCCAGCTCATACAGGGTGATGTCCTTCAATGAGCAGTTCTTC.

The CDR3 DNA sequence: TGTGCAAGTCGCTTGGGACCCACCGAGCAGTACTTC. Its protein product is CASRLGPTEQYF. The chain links TRBV12-2 to TRBJ2-7; the table's D call of TRBD1 was not tested on the DNA. TRBV12-2 is a recognized pseudogene. CDR3 size: 12 residues.

This chain uses TRBV20-1 with TRBJ2-3, with 10 bases fitting TRBD1. The CDR3 runs to 14 residues. Per the germline V gene, CDR1 is DFQATT and CDR2 is SNEGSKA (reference sequence). J was trimmed by 6 bases and V by 6 bases; bases with no gene match: 9. CDR3 residues: CSARTGGMADTQYF. The CDR3 DNA is TGCAGTGCGCGGACAGGGGGGATGGCCGATACGCAGTATTTT.